Sequencing of this T cell receptor (beta chain) was carried out in a study of blood T cell repertoires in COVID-19. Study summary: Sample material is recorded as cDNA or gDNA derived from T cells, B-cell-depleted T cells, or PBMCs.

Using immunoSEQ multiplex PCR, the repertoire was profiled, and TCRdb retains in-frame clones only, with some absent. There are roughly 340,000 clones in the sample; 85% to 90% occur only once, and 5.5% to 7.5% lies in the top ten. This clone has only a few counts. The Seattle site enrolled patients during active infection and followed them longitudinally. This CDR3 is 14 amino acids long. Per germline, CDR1 MNHEY and CDR2 SVGAGI. The ends lost 6 bases at V and 10 bases at J; junction bases unmatched: 6. Sequenced input: peripheral blood. This TCR was recovered from a woman aged 70-85 years with COVID-19, enrolled during active disease. This chain connects TRBV6-5 to TRBJ1-6; TRBD1 agrees at 10 bases. The CDR3 spells CASRGTGEHSPLHF. CDR3 sequence (DNA): TGTGCCAGCAGAGGGACAGGGGAACACTCACCCCTCCACTTT.